This T cell receptor (beta chain) was sequenced during a study of early T cells in non-severe SARS-CoV-2 infection. This clonotype came up many times. The V gene lost 8 bases and the J gene lost 4 bases, with 16 bases spanning the gap. The CDR3 length is 13 residues. Germline lookup yields CDR1 GTSNPN and CDR2 SVGIG (reference sequence). TCRdb ran MiXCR on the 5' RACE reads and lists one entry per CDR3 protein. The sample yields about 48,000 distinct CDR3 sequences, roughly 5.5% seen once. The sample taken for sequencing was whole blood. The chain carries TRBV30 and TRBJ2-3, with D perhaps assigned TRBD1 or TRBD2 (6 bases each). The TCR was taken from an adult who was a healthcare worker with PCR-confirmed SARS-CoV-2 infection or an uninfected control (not recorded which). The chain's CDR3 is CARGRRGSDTQYF. Here the CDR3 DNA reads TGTGCCCGAGGGCGGAGGGGGTCAGATACGCAGTATTTT.